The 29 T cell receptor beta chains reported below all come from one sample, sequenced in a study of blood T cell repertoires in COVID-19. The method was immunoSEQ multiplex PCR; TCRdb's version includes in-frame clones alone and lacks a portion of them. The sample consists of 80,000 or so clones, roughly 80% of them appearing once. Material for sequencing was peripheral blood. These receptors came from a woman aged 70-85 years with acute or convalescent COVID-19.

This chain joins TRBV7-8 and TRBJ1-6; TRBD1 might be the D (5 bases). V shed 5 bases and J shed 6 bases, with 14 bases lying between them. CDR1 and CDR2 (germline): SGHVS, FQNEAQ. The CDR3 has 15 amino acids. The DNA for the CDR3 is TGTGCCAGCAGCCCTACCCCGGGACTTAATTCACCCCTCCACTTT. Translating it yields CASSPTPGLNSPLHF.

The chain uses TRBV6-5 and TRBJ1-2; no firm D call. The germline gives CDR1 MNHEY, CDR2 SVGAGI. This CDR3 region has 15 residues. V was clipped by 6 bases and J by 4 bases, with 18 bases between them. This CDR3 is CASSSLGGLTYGYTF. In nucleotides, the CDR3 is TGTGCCAGCAGCTCCTTGGGTGGGCTTACCTATGGCTACACCTTC.

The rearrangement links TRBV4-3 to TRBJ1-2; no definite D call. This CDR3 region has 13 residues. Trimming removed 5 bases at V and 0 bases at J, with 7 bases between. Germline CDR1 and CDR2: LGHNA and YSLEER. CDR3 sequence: CASSSQSNYGYTF. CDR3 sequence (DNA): TGCGCCAGCAGCTCCCAGTCTAACTATGGCTACACCTTC.

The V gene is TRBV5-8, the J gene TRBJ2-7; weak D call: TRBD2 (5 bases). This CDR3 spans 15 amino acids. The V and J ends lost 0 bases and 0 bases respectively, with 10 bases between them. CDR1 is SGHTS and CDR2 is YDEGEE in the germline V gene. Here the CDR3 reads CASSLAGLSSYEQYF. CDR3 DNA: TGTGCCAGCAGCTTGGCCGGACTTAGCTCCTACGAGCAGTACTTC.

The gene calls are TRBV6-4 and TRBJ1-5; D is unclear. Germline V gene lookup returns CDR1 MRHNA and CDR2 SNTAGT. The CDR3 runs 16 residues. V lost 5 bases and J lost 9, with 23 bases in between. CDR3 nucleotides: TGTGCCAGCAGTCACTTATGGACGGGGATAAGTGGGCCCCAGCATTTT. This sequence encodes CASSHLWTGISGPQHF.

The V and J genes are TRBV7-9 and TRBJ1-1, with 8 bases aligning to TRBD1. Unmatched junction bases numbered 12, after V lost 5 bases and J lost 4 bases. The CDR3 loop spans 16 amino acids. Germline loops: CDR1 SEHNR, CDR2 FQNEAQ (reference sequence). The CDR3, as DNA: TGTGCCAGCAGCCCAGAAGGACAGGGCGTGGGCACTGAAGCTTTCTTT. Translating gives CASSPEGQGVGTEAFF. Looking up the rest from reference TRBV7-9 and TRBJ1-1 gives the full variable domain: DTGVSQNPRHKITKRGQNVTFRCDPISEHNRLYWYRQTLGQGPEFLTYFQNEAQLEKSRLLSDRFSAERPKGSFSTLEIQRTEQGDSAMYLCASSPEGQGVGTEAFFGQGTRLTVV.

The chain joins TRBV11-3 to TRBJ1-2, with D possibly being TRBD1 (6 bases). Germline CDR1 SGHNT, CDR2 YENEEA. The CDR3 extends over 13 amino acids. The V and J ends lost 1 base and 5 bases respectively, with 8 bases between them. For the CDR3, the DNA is TGTGCCAGCAGCTTAGGGACAGCTTATGGCTACACCTTC. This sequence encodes CASSLGTAYGYTF.

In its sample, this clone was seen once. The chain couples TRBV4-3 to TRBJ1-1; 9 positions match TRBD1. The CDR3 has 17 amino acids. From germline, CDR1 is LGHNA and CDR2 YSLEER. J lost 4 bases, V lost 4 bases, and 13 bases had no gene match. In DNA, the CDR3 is TGCGCCAGCAGCCCAGCCGGGACAGGGATTGGTGGCACTGAAGCTTTCTTT. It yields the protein CASSPAGTGIGGTEAFF.

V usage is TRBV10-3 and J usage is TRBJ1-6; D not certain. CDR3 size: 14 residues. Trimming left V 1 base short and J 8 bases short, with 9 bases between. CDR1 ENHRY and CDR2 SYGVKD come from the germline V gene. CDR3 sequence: CAISEFSPDSPLHF. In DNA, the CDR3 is TGTGCCATCAGTGAGTTTAGCCCAGATTCACCCCTCCACTTT.

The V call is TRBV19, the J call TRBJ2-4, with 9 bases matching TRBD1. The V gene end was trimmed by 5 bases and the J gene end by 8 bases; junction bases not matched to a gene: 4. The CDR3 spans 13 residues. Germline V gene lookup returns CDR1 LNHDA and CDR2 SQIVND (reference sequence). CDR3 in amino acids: CASSEQGAYIQYF. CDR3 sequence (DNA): TGTGCCAGTAGTGAACAGGGGGCGTACATTCAGTACTTC.

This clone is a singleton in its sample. The CDR3 coding sequence is TGTGCCAGCTTAGGGCGGGGGGATGGCTACACCTTC. This gives the protein CASLGRGDGYTF. This chain uses TRBV2 with TRBJ1-2; perhaps TRBD1 as D (5 bases). Looked up from germline, CDR1 is SNHLY and CDR2 is FYNNEI. The CDR3 is 12 residues long. With 8 bases removed from V and 6 bases from J, the gap between germline ends came to 13 bases.

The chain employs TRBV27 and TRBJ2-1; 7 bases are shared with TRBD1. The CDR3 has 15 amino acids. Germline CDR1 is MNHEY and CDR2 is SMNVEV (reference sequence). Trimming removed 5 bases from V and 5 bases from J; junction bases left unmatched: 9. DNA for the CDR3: TGTGCCAGCAGTCTAACAGGGGATTGGGACAATGAGCAGTTCTTC. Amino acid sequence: CASSLTGDWDNEQFF.

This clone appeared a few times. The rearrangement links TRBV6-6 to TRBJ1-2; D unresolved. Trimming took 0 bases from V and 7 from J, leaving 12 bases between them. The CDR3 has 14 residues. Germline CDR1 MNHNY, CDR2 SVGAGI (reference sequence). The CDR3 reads CASSYSTGSGGYTF. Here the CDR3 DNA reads TGTGCCAGCAGTTACTCTACGGGGTCGGGTGGCTACACCTTC.

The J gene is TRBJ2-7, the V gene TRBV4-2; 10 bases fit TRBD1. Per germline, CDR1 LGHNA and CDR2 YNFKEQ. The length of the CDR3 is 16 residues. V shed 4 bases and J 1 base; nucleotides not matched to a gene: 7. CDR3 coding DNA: TGTGCCAGCAGCCCTACACCGGGACAGGGGTCCTACGAGCAGTACTTC. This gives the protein CASSPTPGQGSYEQYF.

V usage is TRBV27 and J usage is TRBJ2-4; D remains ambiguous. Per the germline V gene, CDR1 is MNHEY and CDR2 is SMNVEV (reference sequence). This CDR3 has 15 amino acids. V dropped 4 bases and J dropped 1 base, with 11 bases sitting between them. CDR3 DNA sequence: TGTGCCAGCAGTTCTTACCGGTCGGCCAAAAACATTCAGTACTTC. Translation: CASSSYRSAKNIQYF.

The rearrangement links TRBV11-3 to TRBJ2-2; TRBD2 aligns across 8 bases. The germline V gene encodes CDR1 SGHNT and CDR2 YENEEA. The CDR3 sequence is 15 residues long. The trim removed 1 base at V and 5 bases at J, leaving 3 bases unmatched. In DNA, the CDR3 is TGTGCCAGCAGCTTAGCCGGGGGGGGTACCGGGGAGCTGTTTTTT. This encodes CASSLAGGGTGELFF.

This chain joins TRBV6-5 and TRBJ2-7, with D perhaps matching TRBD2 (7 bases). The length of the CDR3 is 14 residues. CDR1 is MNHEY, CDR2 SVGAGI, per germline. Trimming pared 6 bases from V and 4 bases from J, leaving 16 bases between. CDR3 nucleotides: TGTGCCAGCAGCCCCTCGGGGGGCGGTTACGAGCAGTACTTC. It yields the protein CASSPSGGGYEQYF.

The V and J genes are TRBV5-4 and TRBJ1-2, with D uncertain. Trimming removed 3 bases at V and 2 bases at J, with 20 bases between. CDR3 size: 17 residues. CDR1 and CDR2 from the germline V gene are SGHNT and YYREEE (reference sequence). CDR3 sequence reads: CASSSDFGAGGNYGYTF. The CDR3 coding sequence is TGTGCCAGCAGCTCAGACTTTGGTGCGGGCGGCAACTATGGCTACACCTTC. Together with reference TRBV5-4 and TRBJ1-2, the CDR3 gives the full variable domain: ETGVTQSPTHLIKTRGQQVTLRCSSQSGHNTVSWYQQALGQGPQFIFQYYREEENGRGNFPPRFSGLQFPNYSSELNVNALELDDSALYLCASSSDFGAGGNYGYTFGSGTRLTVV.

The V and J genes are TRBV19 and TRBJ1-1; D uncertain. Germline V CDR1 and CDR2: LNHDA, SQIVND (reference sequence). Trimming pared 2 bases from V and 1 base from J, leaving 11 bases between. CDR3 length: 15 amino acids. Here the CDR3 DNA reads TGTGCCAGTAGTATAATTTGGGCTACGAACACTGAAGCTTTCTTT. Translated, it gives CASSIIWATNTEAFF.

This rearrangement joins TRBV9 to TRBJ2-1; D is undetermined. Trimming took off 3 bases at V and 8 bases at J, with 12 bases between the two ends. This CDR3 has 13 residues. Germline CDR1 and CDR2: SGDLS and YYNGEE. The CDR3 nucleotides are TGTGCCAGCAGCGCCTTCCTTGGCCATGAGCAGTTCTTC. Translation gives CASSAFLGHEQFF.

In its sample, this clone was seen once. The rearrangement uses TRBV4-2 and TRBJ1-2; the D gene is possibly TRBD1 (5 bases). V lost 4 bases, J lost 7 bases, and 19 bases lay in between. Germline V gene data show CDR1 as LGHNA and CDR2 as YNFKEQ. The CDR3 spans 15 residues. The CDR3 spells CASSPSETALFGYTF. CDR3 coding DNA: TGTGCCAGCAGCCCTTCTGAGACAGCGCTTTTTGGCTACACCTTC.

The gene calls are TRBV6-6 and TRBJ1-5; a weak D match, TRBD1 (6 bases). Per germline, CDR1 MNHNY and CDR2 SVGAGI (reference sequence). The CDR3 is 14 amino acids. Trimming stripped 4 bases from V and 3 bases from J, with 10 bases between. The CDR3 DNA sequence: TGTGCCAGCAGTTTAGGACAGAACAATCAGCCCCAGCATTTT. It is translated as CASSLGQNNQPQHF.

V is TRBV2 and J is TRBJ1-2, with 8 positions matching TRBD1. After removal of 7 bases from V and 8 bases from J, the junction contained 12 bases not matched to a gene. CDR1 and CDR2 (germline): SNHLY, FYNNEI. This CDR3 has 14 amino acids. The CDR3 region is CASTYTQGAEGYTF. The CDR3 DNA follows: TGTGCCAGCACCTATACCCAGGGGGCAGAGGGCTACACCTTC.

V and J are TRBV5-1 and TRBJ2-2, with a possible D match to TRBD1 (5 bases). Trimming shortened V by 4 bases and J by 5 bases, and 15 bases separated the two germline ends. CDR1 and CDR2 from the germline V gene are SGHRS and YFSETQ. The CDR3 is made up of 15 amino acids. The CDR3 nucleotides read TGCGCCAGCAGCCCGGCTAGGGGAAGGACCGGGGAGCTGTTTTTT. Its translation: CASSPARGRTGELFF.

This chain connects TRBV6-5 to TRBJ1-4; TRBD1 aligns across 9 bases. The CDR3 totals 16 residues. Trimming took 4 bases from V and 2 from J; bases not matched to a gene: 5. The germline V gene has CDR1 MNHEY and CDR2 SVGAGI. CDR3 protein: CASSWGQGRTNEKLFF. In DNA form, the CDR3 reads TGTGCCAGCAGTTGGGGACAGGGAAGGACTAATGAAAAACTGTTTTTT.

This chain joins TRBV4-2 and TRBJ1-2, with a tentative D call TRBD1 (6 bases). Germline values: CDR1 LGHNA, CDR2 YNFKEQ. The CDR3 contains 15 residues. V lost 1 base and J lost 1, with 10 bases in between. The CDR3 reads CASSQVGQFNYGYTF. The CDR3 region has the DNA TGTGCCAGCAGCCAAGTAGGACAGTTTAACTATGGCTACACCTTC.

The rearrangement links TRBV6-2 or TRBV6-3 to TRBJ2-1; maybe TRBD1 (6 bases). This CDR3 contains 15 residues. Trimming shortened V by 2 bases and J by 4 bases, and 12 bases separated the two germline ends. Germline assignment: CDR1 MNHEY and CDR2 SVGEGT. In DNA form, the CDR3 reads TGTGCCAGCAGTTACCGACAGGTTCCTTACAATGAGCAGTTCTTC. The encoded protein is CASSYRQVPYNEQFF.

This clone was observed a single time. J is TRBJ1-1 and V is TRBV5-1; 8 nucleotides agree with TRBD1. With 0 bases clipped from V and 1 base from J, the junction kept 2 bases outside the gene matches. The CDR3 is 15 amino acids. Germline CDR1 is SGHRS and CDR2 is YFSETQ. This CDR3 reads CASSLVGQGNTEAFF. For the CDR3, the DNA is TGCGCCAGCAGCTTGGTCGGACAGGGGAACACTGAAGCTTTCTTT.

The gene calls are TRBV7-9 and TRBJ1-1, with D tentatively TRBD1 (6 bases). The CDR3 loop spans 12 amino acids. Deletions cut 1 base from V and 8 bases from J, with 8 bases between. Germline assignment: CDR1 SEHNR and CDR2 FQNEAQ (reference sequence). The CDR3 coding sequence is TGTGCCAGCAGCTTAGGACAGGTCGAAGCTTTCTTT. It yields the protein CASSLGQVEAFF.